Listed here are 29 T cell receptor beta chains from one sample, sequenced in a study of a mutant IDH1 vaccine in newly diagnosed glioma. Here immunoSEQ multiplex PCR was the method, and the copy in TCRdb shows in-frame clones only, minus some. Among 68,000 or so clones listed, roughly 78% were seen once. Specified time point: baseline, week 1 (first vaccination visit). Sample treatment: pre-vaccination baseline after standard-of-care therapy. The source material was PBMCs, sampled from a glioma patient treated with radiotherapy, temozolomide or both. The receptors shown here come from a man aged 50 to 59 with glioma.

The chain combines TRBV5-6 with TRBJ1-5; D gene unclear. Germline V gene sequence: CDR1 SGHDT, CDR2 YYEEEE. With 0 bases removed from V and 6 bases from J, the gap between germline ends came to 7 bases. The CDR3 has 13 amino acids. DNA of the CDR3: TGTGCCAGCAGCTTGGAAGAAGCTCAGCCCCAGCATTTT. As protein: CASSLEEAQPQHF.

The rearrangement uses TRBV7-2 and TRBJ2-3; 11 positions match TRBD2. The V and J ends lost 1 base and 4 bases, in that order; junction bases with no gene match: 4. Germline CDR1 SGHTA, CDR2 FQGNSA. The CDR3 covers 16 residues. This CDR3 reads CASSLDLAGGADTQYF. The CDR3 DNA reads as TGTGCCAGCAGCTTAGATCTAGCGGGGGGTGCAGATACGCAGTATTTT.

The chain couples TRBV7-9 to TRBJ2-1, with TRBD2 matching 9 bases. From germline, CDR1 is SEHNR and CDR2 FQNEAQ (reference sequence). The trim removed 2 bases at V and 4 bases at J, leaving 0 bases unmatched. CDR3 size: 14 residues. CDR3 loop: CASSLTSGYNEQFF. As DNA, the CDR3 is TGTGCCAGCAGCTTAACTAGCGGGTACAATGAGCAGTTCTTC. The variable domain in full, completed from reference TRBV7-9 and TRBJ2-1, reads DTGVSQNPRHKITKRGQNVTFRCDPISEHNRLYWYRQTLGQGPEFLTYFQNEAQLEKSRLLSDRFSAERPKGSFSTLEIQRTEQGDSAMYLCASSLTSGYNEQFFGPGTRLTVL.

To note about this clone: Germline is not matched at one junction end, which may reflect a read error. V is TRBV20-1 and J is TRBJ1-2; 9 nucleotides line up with TRBD1. CDR3 size: 11 residues. Germline loops: CDR1 DFQATT, CDR2 SNEGSKA (reference sequence). This chain's CDR3 is CSARGTGDNNF. CDR3 in DNA: TGCAGTGCTAGAGGGACAGGGGACAATAACTTC.

The chain couples TRBV18 to TRBJ1-6; TRBD1 matches 10 bases. The ends lost 6 bases at V and 11 bases at J; junction bases unmatched: 7. This CDR3 has 14 amino acids. Germline V CDR1 and CDR2: KGHSH, LQKENI. CDR3 amino acids: CASSSGQGFTPLHF. The CDR3 DNA follows: TGTGCCAGCTCGTCGGGACAGGGGTTCACACCCCTCCACTTT.

The gene calls are TRBV6-6 and TRBJ1-4; 8 nucleotides agree with TRBD1. V shed 7 bases, J shed 1 base, and the junction held 5 bases outside the gene matches. The germline V gene has CDR1 MNHNY and CDR2 SVGAGI (reference sequence). CDR3 length: 15 amino acids. The CDR3 is CASILDRGTNEKLFF. DNA of the CDR3: TGTGCCAGCATACTTGACAGGGGAACTAATGAAAAACTGTTTTTT.

The V call is TRBV7-9, the J call TRBJ2-4; D may be TRBD1 (5 bases). The V and J ends lost 3 bases and 4 bases respectively, with 10 bases between them. The CDR3 totals 14 residues. Germline V gene lookup returns CDR1 SEHNR and CDR2 FQNEAQ (reference sequence). The DNA of the CDR3 is TGTGCCAGCAGCTTTCTCCAGGGAAAAAACATTCAGTACTTC. It translates to CASSFLQGKNIQYF.

By sample share, this clone is medium-sized. This chain uses TRBV5-1 with TRBJ2-7; possibly TRBD2 for D (6 bases). The CDR3 consists of 18 residues. Trimming removed 3 bases at V and 0 bases at J, with 22 bases between. In germline, CDR1 is SGHRS, CDR2 YFSETQ. The DNA for the CDR3 is TGCGCCAGCAGCTCCCCCGGAAGACCGGGACTCCGCTCCTACGAGCAGTACTTC. Translating it yields CASSSPGRPGLRSYEQYF.

The chain links TRBV10-3 to TRBJ2-1; 9 bases are a match to TRBD2. V lost 5 bases and J lost 10; bases outside the gene matches: 9. Looked up from germline, CDR1 is ENHRY and CDR2 is SYGVKD. The CDR3 is 14 amino acids. CDR3 DNA sequence: TGTGCCATCAGTCAGCGGGGGGCCGAGGGCGAGCAGTTCTTC. This gives the protein CAISQRGAEGEQFF.

DNA for the CDR3: TGCGCCAGCAGCTTTGCAGGGCCTTGGGGCAATGAGCAGTTCTTC. Residues: CASSFAGPWGNEQFF. This chain uses TRBV5-1 with TRBJ2-1; weak D call: TRBD1 (5 bases). CDR3 size: 15 residues. The V gene lost 2 bases and the J gene lost 6 bases, with 15 bases spanning the gap. Germline V gives CDR1 SGHRS, CDR2 YFSETQ.

This clone has only a few counts. The chain has TRBV18 and TRBJ2-5, with 7 positions matching TRBD1. Per germline, CDR1 KGHSH and CDR2 LQKENI. The CDR3 totals 13 residues. V lost 3 bases, J lost 6 bases, and 4 bases stayed unmatched. CDR3 coding DNA: TGTGCCAGCTCACCCCAGGGGGTGAAGACCCAGTACTTC. It yields the protein CASSPQGVKTQYF. Using reference TRBV18 and TRBJ2-5 for the parts outside the CDR3, the full variable domain is NAGVMQNPRHLVRRRGQEARLRCSPMKGHSHVYWYRQLPEEGLKFMVYLQKENIIDESGMPKERFSAEFPKEGPSILRIQQVVRGDSAAYFCASSPQGVKTQYFGPGTRLLVL.

This chain connects TRBV9 to TRBJ1-1; D call uncertain. The V gene lost 0 bases and the J gene lost 1 base, with 7 bases spanning the gap. The CDR3 length is 14 residues. Germline V gene sequence: CDR1 SGDLS, CDR2 YYNGEE. The CDR3 coding sequence is TGTGCCAGCAGCGTAGGCTCTGGGAACACTGAAGCTTTCTTT. It codes for CASSVGSGNTEAFF. Using reference TRBV9 and TRBJ1-1 for the parts outside the CDR3, the full variable domain is DSGVTQTPKHLITATGQRVTLRCSPRSGDLSVYWYQQSLDQGLQFLIQYYNGEERAKGNILERFSAQQFPDLHSELNLSSLELGDSALYFCASSVGSGNTEAFFGQGTRLTVV.

The rearrangement joins TRBV9 to TRBJ1-2; 7 nucleotides agree with TRBD1. V was pared by 4 bases and J by 6 bases, with 6 bases of the junction left unmatched. CDR1 and CDR2 from the germline V gene are SGDLS and YYNGEE. This CDR3 is built from 13 residues. The CDR3 is CASSQSRGDGYTF. CDR3 bases: TGTGCCAGCAGCCAAAGCAGGGGGGATGGCTACACCTTC.

The rearrangement joins TRBV7-9 to TRBJ2-1; no clear D gene. V was cut by 1 base and J by 8 bases, with 6 bases left in between. Germline V lookup: CDR1 SEHNR, CDR2 FQNEAQ (reference sequence). The CDR3 loop spans 12 amino acids. The CDR3 sequence: CASSLDGDEQFF. CDR3 bases: TGTGCCAGCAGCTTAGATGGGGATGAGCAGTTCTTC.

This sequence joins TRBV14 and TRBJ2-5; D is perhaps TRBD1 or TRBD2 (6 bases each). Germline-derived CDR1 and CDR2 are SGHDN and FVKESK. V shed 3 bases and J shed 9 bases, with 20 bases lying between them. The CDR3 covers 15 residues. In DNA, the CDR3 is TGTGCCAGCAGCCACCTCCAGACAGGCGGAGGGGCCCAGTACTTC. It codes for CASSHLQTGGGAQYF.

In its sample, this clone was seen once. CDR3 nucleotides: TGTGCCAGCAGCCTACAAAATCAGCCCCAGCATTTT. Its translation: CASSLQNQPQHF. V usage is TRBV7-8 and J usage is TRBJ1-5, with D unclear. V dropped 5 bases and J dropped 4 bases, with 6 bases sitting between them. This CDR3 is 12 amino acids long. Looked up from germline, CDR1 is SGHVS and CDR2 is FQNEAQ.

The chain employs TRBV6-1 and TRBJ1-5; no firm D call. Germline V gene lookup returns CDR1 MNHNS and CDR2 SASEGT. There are 12 residues in the CDR3. Trimming pared 4 bases from V and 5 bases from J, leaving 6 bases between. The DNA of the CDR3 is TGTGCCAGCAGTGTGCCCGATCAGCCCCAGCATTTT. The encoded protein is CASSVPDQPQHF.

The chain couples TRBV7-6 to TRBJ2-7; perhaps TRBD1 as D (6 bases). Germline V gene sequence: CDR1 SGHVS, CDR2 FNYEAQ. The CDR3 extends over 13 amino acids. Trimming stripped 4 bases from V and 7 bases from J, with 14 bases between. The CDR3 DNA reads as TGTGCCAGCAGCTCCCGGGACACCTTTGAGCAGTACTTC. It codes for CASSSRDTFEQYF.

The chain couples TRBV4-3 to TRBJ2-1; D not resolved. The CDR3 sequence is 16 residues long. Trimming pared 0 bases from V and 3 bases from J, leaving 12 bases between. Germline CDR1 LGHNA, CDR2 YSLEER. DNA for the CDR3: TGCGCCAGCAGCCAAGATGGTACTGGAGTCTACAATGAGCAGTTCTTC. Its translation is CASSQDGTGVYNEQFF.

The chain has TRBV9 and TRBJ2-2; the D is unclear. V dropped 3 bases and J dropped 7 bases, with 10 bases sitting between them. The CDR3 sequence is 13 residues long. CDR1 and CDR2 (germline): SGDLS, YYNGEE. The CDR3 is CASSARGFGELFF. CDR3 nucleotides: TGTGCCAGCAGCGCCCGAGGCTTCGGGGAGCTGTTTTTT.

CDR3 sequence reads: CATSRDRKGRAEAFF. The CDR3, as DNA: TGTGCCACCAGCAGAGATCGTAAGGGAAGGGCTGAAGCTTTCTTT. The rearrangement joins TRBV15 to TRBJ1-1; D is uncertain. The CDR3 covers 15 residues. The germline V gene encodes CDR1 LNHNV and CDR2 YYDKDF (reference sequence). Trimming shortened V by 0 bases and J by 6 bases, and 14 bases separated the two germline ends.

This clone showed up just a few times. The rearrangement joins TRBV5-1 to TRBJ2-3; D possibly corresponds to TRBD1 (5 bases). There are 14 residues in the CDR3. The V end was cut by 1 base, the J end by 6 bases, with 12 bases between. Germline V CDR1 and CDR2: SGHRS, YFSETQ. The CDR3 loop reads CASSLSRVEDTQYF. Here the CDR3 DNA reads TGCGCCAGCAGCTTGTCCAGGGTGGAGGATACGCAGTATTTT.

The chain employs TRBV6-6 and TRBJ1-4, with D perhaps matching TRBD1 (6 bases). Trimming shortened V by 5 bases and J by 10 bases, and 14 bases separated the two germline ends. The germline CDR1 and CDR2 sequences are MNHNY and SVGAGI (reference sequence). The CDR3 has 13 residues. CDR3 sequence reads: CASSDPGVVKLFF. In nucleotides, the CDR3 is TGTGCCAGCAGTGACCCAGGGGTGGTAAAACTGTTTTTT.

The chain recombines TRBV5-1 with TRBJ2-5, with 10 bases aligning to TRBD1. With 2 bases clipped from V and 3 bases from J, the junction kept 1 base outside the gene matches. The germline V gene has CDR1 SGHRS and CDR2 YFSETQ. CDR3 length: 14 amino acids. The CDR3 sequence is CASSFGTGEETQYF. CDR3 coding DNA: TGCGCCAGCAGCTTCGGGACAGGGGAAGAGACCCAGTACTTC.

The chain uses TRBV29-1 and TRBJ2-5; 11 nucleotides agree with TRBD2. Germline CDR1 and CDR2: SQVTM and ANQGSEA. The CDR3 runs to 13 residues. Trimming removed 7 bases from V and 5 bases from J; junction bases left unmatched: 6. Written as DNA, the CDR3 is TGCAGCGGGGTAGCGGGGGGGAGCGAGACCCAGTACTTC. Its translation: CSGVAGGSETQYF.

J is TRBJ1-2 and V is TRBV19, with no clear D. Looked up from germline, CDR1 is LNHDA and CDR2 is SQIVND (reference sequence). The CDR3 length is 14 residues. V was clipped by 7 bases and J by 4 bases, with 16 bases between them. The CDR3 DNA reads TGTGCCAGTACTCTTAACAGCTTTGGCTATGGCTACACCTTC. Translation: CASTLNSFGYGYTF.

The CDR3 loop reads CAWIPRPGTGGEETQYF. CDR3 in DNA: TGTGCCTGGATACCGCGACCCGGGACAGGGGGCGAAGAGACCCAGTACTTC. The J gene is TRBJ2-5, the V gene TRBV30, with 12 bases identical to TRBD1. Germline values: CDR1 GTSNPN, CDR2 SVGIG (reference sequence). The CDR3 contains 17 residues. V trimming: 4 bases; J trimming: 3 bases; junction bases outside the gene matches: 12. Full variable domain (rest looked up from reference TRBV30 and TRBJ2-5): SQTIHQWPATLVQPVGSPLSLECTVEGTSNPNLYWYRQAAGRGLQLLFYSVGIGQISSEVPQNLSASRPQDRQFILSSKKLLLSDSGFYLCAWIPRPGTGGEETQYFGPGTRLLVL.

This chain links TRBV11-2 with TRBJ2-7; maybe TRBD2 (5 bases). The V end lost 5 bases, the J end lost 5 bases, and 25 bases lay between the germline ends. The CDR3 runs 17 residues. CDR1 is SGHAT and CDR2 is FQNNGV in the germline V gene. This chain's CDR3 is CASSQPPGKDPRNEQYF. In DNA, the CDR3 is TGTGCCAGCAGCCAGCCTCCCGGGAAGGACCCCAGGAACGAGCAGTACTTC.

The chain couples TRBV2 to TRBJ1-5, with TRBD1 matching over 11 bases. Germline CDR1 SNHLY, CDR2 FYNNEI. CDR3 length: 15 residues. V dropped 5 bases and J dropped 4; count of bases not matched to a gene: 4. Here the CDR3 DNA reads TGTGCCAGCAGTTCCGGGACAGGGGGGAATCAGCCCCAGCATTTT. Amino acid sequence: CASSSGTGGNQPQHF.